The rows below give T cell receptor beta chains drawn from one sample of a study of blood T cells in healthy people across ages. TCRdb processed the 5' RACE reads anew with MiXCR; each CDR3 protein has one entry. This sample has about 900,000 distinct CDR3 sequences, with 55% to 65% found just once. The sequencing sample was made of blood. The receptors derive from a man aged 30 to 39 in good health. CDR3s include the opening cysteine and the closing phenylalanine or tryptophan. D genes are given only for firm matches. Only some rows state a clone size, as once, few, many or a class for expanded clones.

CDR3aa,CDR3nt,abundance,j_gene,v_gene,d_gene
CANNEQFF,TGTGCCAACAATGAGCAGTTCTTT,NA,TRBJ2-1,TRBV2,NA
CASSQVKGAIQYF,TGTGCCAGCAGCCAAGTAAAGGGAGCCATTCAGTACTTC,NA,TRBJ2-4,TRBV3-1,NA
CASNRGGGNEQFF,TGTGCCAGCAACAGGGGAGGTGGGAATGAGCAGTTCTTC,NA,TRBJ2-1,TRBV7-2,NA
CAWRPGGLNEKLFF,TGTGCCTGGAGACCGGGTGGCCTTAATGAAAAACTGTTTTTT,NA,TRBJ1-4,TRBV30,NA
CAESGGSHNEQFF,TGCGCGGAGAGCGGGGGGTCCCACAATGAGCAGTTCTTC,NA,TRBJ2-1,TRBV4-3,TRBD2
CASSRREGTDTQYF,TGTGCCAGCAGTCGACGCGAGGGCACAGATACGCAGTATTTT,many,TRBJ2-3,TRBV7-2,NA
CASSSVGGNSYEQYF,TGTGCCAGCTCAAGTGTAGGTGGGAACTCCTACGAGCAGTACTTC,few,TRBJ2-7,TRBV18,NA
CSVEGGVQETQYF,TGCAGCGTTGAAGGCGGGGTCCAAGAGACCCAGTACTTC,few,TRBJ2-5,TRBV29-1,NA
CASSLGDRSTYEQYF,TGTGCCAGCAGTTTAGGGGACAGGTCCACCTACGAGCAGTACTTC,NA,TRBJ2-7,TRBV28,TRBD1
CSAPIPGRTYEQYF,TGCAGTGCTCCGATCCCGGGCCGCACCTACGAGCAGTACTTC,NA,TRBJ2-7,TRBV20-1,NA
CASSQDPGVLVDEQFF,TGCGCCAGCAGCCAAGATCCGGGGGTTCTTGTGGATGAGCAGTTCTTC,NA,TRBJ2-1,TRBV4-3,NA
CASRKRSRTDTQYF,TGTGCCAGCAGAAAGAGAAGCAGGACAGATACGCAGTATTTT,once,TRBJ2-3,TRBV12-3/TRBV12-4,NA
CASSAGTYRPDTQYF,TGTGCCAGTAGCGCCGGGACTTACCGCCCAGATACGCAGTATTTT,NA,TRBJ2-3,TRBV19,NA
CSARGPAGVQETQYF,TGCAGTGCTAGAGGACCAGCGGGGGTTCAAGAGACCCAGTACTTC,once,TRBJ2-5,TRBV20-1,TRBD2
CASSLVGTASYEQYF,TGTGCCAGCAGTTTGGTGGGGACTGCGTCCTACGAGCAGTACTTC,few,TRBJ2-7,TRBV27,NA
CASSAPRGASTDTQYF,TGTGCCAGCAGCGCGCCGAGAGGGGCTAGCACAGATACGCAGTATTTT,NA,TRBJ2-3,TRBV11-2,NA
CARIVVYEQYF,TGTGCCAGGATCGTTGTTTACGAGCAGTACTTC,NA,TRBJ2-7,TRBV27,NA
CASSQRREQVPYEQYF,TGTGCCAGCAGCCAGCGGAGGGAACAGGTCCCTTACGAGCAGTACTTC,few,TRBJ2-7,TRBV4-2,NA
CASSLQGGSEAFF,TGTGCCAGCAGCTTACAGGGCGGGAGTGAAGCTTTCTTT,NA,TRBJ1-1,TRBV7-9,NA
CASSFQAGRETQYF,TGTGCCAGCAGTTTCCAAGCGGGGCGGGAGACCCAGTACTTC,NA,TRBJ2-5,TRBV6-5,TRBD2
CASSSALYQETQYF,TGTGCCAGCAGCTCCGCGTTGTACCAAGAGACCCAGTACTTC,NA,TRBJ2-5,TRBV7-9,NA
CSVEGQRETPDTQYF,TGCAGCGTTGAAGGTCAGCGGGAGACCCCAGATACGCAGTATTTT,NA,TRBJ2-3,TRBV29-1,TRBD2
CASSSTGDSKEQYF,TGTGCCAGCAGCTCGACAGGAGACTCGAAAGAGCAGTACTTC,NA,TRBJ2-4,TRBV7-8,NA
CASREIVDGYTF,TGTGCCAGCAGGGAAATAGTCGATGGCTACACCTTC,once,TRBJ1-2,TRBV28,NA
CSAPGPNYGYTF,TGCAGTGCTCCCGGACCCAACTATGGCTACACCTTC,few,TRBJ1-2,TRBV20-1,NA
CAISYSQAGLNTEAFF,TGTGCCATCAGCTACAGCCAGGCAGGTCTGAACACTGAAGCTTTCTTT,few,TRBJ1-1,TRBV10-3,NA
CASSLWGNREQYF,TGTGCCAGCAGTTTATGGGGGAACCGCGAGCAGTACTTC,NA,TRBJ2-7,TRBV27,NA
CASSRGGGHYNEQFF,TGTGCCAGCAGTAGGGGCGGGGGGCATTACAATGAGCAGTTCTTC,NA,TRBJ2-1,TRBV25-1,TRBD2
CASSQESNEQFF,TGCGCCAGCAGCCAAGAGTCCAATGAGCAGTTCTTC,NA,TRBJ2-1,TRBV4-3,NA
CSALHQTGYSSYEQYF,TGCAGTGCTCTGCACCAGACAGGGTATAGCTCCTACGAGCAGTACTTC,few,TRBJ2-7,TRBV20-1,TRBD1
CASVFGGLGVETQYF,TGCGCCAGCGTCTTTGGGGGACTAGGGGTTGAGACCCAGTACTTC,NA,TRBJ2-5,TRBV5-1,TRBD2
CASRLTDRYQPQHF,TGTGCCAGCAGGCTAACGGACCGATATCAGCCCCAGCATTTT,NA,TRBJ1-5,TRBV2,NA